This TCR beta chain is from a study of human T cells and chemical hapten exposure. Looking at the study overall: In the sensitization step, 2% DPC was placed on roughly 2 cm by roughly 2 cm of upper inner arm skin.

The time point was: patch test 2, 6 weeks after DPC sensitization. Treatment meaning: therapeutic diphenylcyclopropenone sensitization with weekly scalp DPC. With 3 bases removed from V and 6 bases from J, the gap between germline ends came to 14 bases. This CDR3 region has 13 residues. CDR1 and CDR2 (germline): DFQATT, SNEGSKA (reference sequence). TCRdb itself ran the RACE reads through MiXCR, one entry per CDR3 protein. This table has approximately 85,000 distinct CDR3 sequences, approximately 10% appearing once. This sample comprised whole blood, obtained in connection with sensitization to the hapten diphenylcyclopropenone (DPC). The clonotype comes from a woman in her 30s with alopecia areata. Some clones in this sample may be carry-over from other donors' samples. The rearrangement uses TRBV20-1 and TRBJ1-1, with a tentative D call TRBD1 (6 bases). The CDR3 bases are TGCAGTGCTAGTGGACAGTCGGGGGCTGAAGCTTTCTTT. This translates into CSASGQSGAEAFF.